This note documents a single TCR beta chain sequence. Its antigen is unknown. Sequencing in the ViraFEST assay came after antigen-specific CD4+ T cells had been expanded with viral peptide pools, which were used to stimulate PBMC. At the end of roughly 9 days of culture, CD4+ T cells were isolated. Subjects were given two BNT162b2 or mRNA-1273 vaccine doses. Cultures got half-medium changes with IL-2 on days 3 and 7. This entry belongs to a study of vaccination effects on CD4 cells after COVID-19. Whole-study findings and limits: Marked contraction was observed in infection-induced and vaccine-induced clones late after vaccination.

Assay: immunoSEQ multiplex PCR; the TCRdb copy retains only in-frame clones and omits some. Of around 30,000 clones listed, 73% are singletons. This CDR3 spans 17 amino acids. J lost 3 bases, V lost 5 bases, and 15 bases had no gene match. Germline values: CDR1 SGHDT, CDR2 YYEEEE. Here the sequenced sample was CD4+ T cells from PBMCs cultured with HCoV-NL63 spike peptides, taken after COVID-19 vaccination. The receptor was isolated from a human donor who received a COVID-19 vaccine. The chain links TRBV5-6 to TRBJ2-7; 9 nucleotides agree with TRBD2. CDR3: CASSPGLAMLVNYEQYF. Here the CDR3 DNA reads TGTGCCAGCAGTCCGGGACTAGCTATGCTCGTAAACTACGAGCAGTACTTC.